Listed below are T cell receptor beta chains from one sample, sequenced in a study of CD8 T cells in cerebrospinal fluid in Alzheimer's disease. TCRdb re-analyzed the 10x single-cell sequencing reads; it lists each CDR3 protein once, without DNA. The listing records 1,500 to 2,000 distinct CDR3 sequences. Sequencing input: cerebrospinal fluid. Receptors originate from a human donor with mild cognitive impairment. Both conserved end residues are part of each CDR3. Each record gives: J gene, V gene, clone size, CDR3 protein. Clone sizes are given selectively: once, few, many, or a class where the clone is expanded.

TRBJ2-6,TRBV12-3/TRBV12-4,large,CASSKDSSGANVLTF
TRBJ2-7,TRBV28,NA,CASSPPGGNNEQYF
TRBJ2-1,TRBV7-2,large,CASSQRNEQFF
TRBJ2-1,TRBV5-6,medium-sized,CASSPGVGRFYNEQFF
TRBJ2-6,TRBV14,medium-sized,CASSPSSGANVLTF
TRBJ2-3,TRBV12-3/TRBV12-4,NA,CASSLWTGQGVPDTQYF
TRBJ1-5,TRBV7-9,large,CASSATGAGNQPQHF
TRBJ2-3,TRBV7-2,medium-sized,CASSLSPGFTDTQYF
TRBJ2-5,TRBV20-1,medium-sized,CSARPSGRETQYF
TRBJ1-2,TRBV20-1,NA,CSARDEGEGYGYTF
TRBJ2-1,TRBV7-6,medium-sized,CASSFRLAGPQFF
TRBJ2-2,TRBV5-6,NA,CASSLQGLGTGELFF
TRBJ2-2,TRBV2,NA,CASSVGQGVTGELFF
TRBJ2-1,TRBV6-4,NA,CASSPELAGGSNEQFF
TRBJ2-3,TRBV11-2,NA,CASSLDRGSTDTQYF
TRBJ2-7,TRBV20-1,NA,CSAPQGTGDEQYF
TRBJ1-1,TRBV4-1,medium-sized,CASSQVGGDREAFF
TRBJ1-6,TRBV28,medium-sized,CASSSPLDRGLNNSPLHF
TRBJ2-7,TRBV7-8,large,CASSLGGGLAGGAYEQYF
TRBJ2-5,TRBV2,medium-sized,CASSKTGQETQYF
TRBJ1-1,TRBV6-1,large,CASSERFRQGRAEAFF
TRBJ2-5,TRBV7-3,NA,CASSYDRQETQYF
TRBJ1-1,TRBV29-1,medium-sized,CSVTPGQGATEAFF